Listed here is a single TCR beta chain. A few counts support this clonotype. What antigen it recognizes has not been identified. No per-base quality is available; no much larger clone lies one base away. The data derive from a study of T cells in Graves' hyperthyroidism and ophthalmopathy (dated by TCRdb to about 2019). Describing the broader study: Peripheral blood samples were taken at the time of initial diagnosis, prior to any treatment. To identify distinguishing TCR V-J signatures, a discovery cohort of about 95 patients was used, comprising some 45 with Graves' ophthalmopathy and some 57 with stable Graves' hyperthyroidism. Prospective prediction of ophthalmopathy was tested in an independent validation cohort consisting of 18 hyperthyroidism patients and some 15 patients who later progressed to ophthalmopathy. The roughly 91 discovery patients were randomly divided into training and test sets at a 7:3 ratio. In several Graves' hyperthyroidism patients, the study also compared T-cell repertoires from thyroid tissue with T-cell repertoires from blood. Following sampling, methimazole starting at 30 mg daily was given to hyperthyroidism patients, and high-dose intravenous methylprednisolone was given to ophthalmopathy patients. According to the paper, TCR Vbeta CDR3 sequencing was carried out on more than 120 peripheral blood samples, which came from about 45 ophthalmopathy, some 73 hyperthyroidism and approximately 17 progressor patients.

What the work shows at the level of the full study, not this receptor alone: No statistical method was used to set the sample size in advance, and investigators knew the group allocation. In validation, progression to ophthalmopathy was predicted by the model with nearly 71% sensitivity and around 76% specificity, a median of approximately 6.5 months before onset. A 13 V-J signature model separated ophthalmopathy from stable hyperthyroidism, with roughly 88% sensitivity and just under 84% specificity in cross-validation and 80%/75% in testing. Most expanded thyroid clonotypes (frequency above 0.001) were also detected in blood, suggesting blood repertoires may reflect thyroid immune responses.

CDR1 and CDR2 are drawn from the germline V gene: MGHRA, YSYEKL. The germline ends are 19 bases apart after V is trimmed by 0 bases and J by 7 bases. Spanning cysteine to phenylalanine, the CDR3 consists of 16 amino acids. Just CDR3 DNA is preserved here, 48 bases in frame from base 1. Moderately to severely active disease, a Clinical Activity Score of at least 3, a NOSPECS grade of at least 4, and a duration under 3 months were present in ophthalmopathy patients. The study excluded patients with uncontrolled infections, other autoimmune diseases, pregnancy or lactation. Clinical symptoms, serum thyroxine and TRAb, thyroid ultrasound, and orbital computed tomography formed the basis for the diagnoses. PBMCs were isolated from approximately 10 ml of fresh peripheral blood by Ficoll-Paque density gradient centrifugation. Total RNA was extracted with Trizol reagent, and quality was checked on an Agilent 2100 Bioanalyzer.

The TCR beta CDR3 regions were amplified from the RNA transcripts. The TCR CDR3 was subjected to a first round of RT-PCR using the HTBI primer set and the Qiagen OneStep RT-PCR kit. A second multiplex PCR round built the libraries, followed by size selection and purification. The libraries were sequenced on an Illumina HiSeq2000 using paired-end 100 bp reads. In the authors' own workflow: SOAPnuke was used to process the raw data, with reads discarded if the reads contained adapters or uncalled bases, had a mean Phred below 15, or lacked an exact constant-primer or identifier match. High-quality paired reads were merged with COPE v1.2.5, and unique nucleotide sequences were defined as clonotypes. MiTCR v1.1 was used to align clonotypes to the IMGT TRBV, TRBD and TRBJ reference segments. The analysis included only V-J combinations with a frequency above 0.0001, which together covered 99% to 99.2% of the repertoires. The TCS score was defined as the ratio of F50 (clonal expansion) to E x V (chaos), calculated using BLOSUM62-based TCRdist between CDR3 peptides within each V-J. Welch's t-statistics and random forest reduced roughly 540 V-J features to 10 to 15, which were used in a naive Bayes classifier (R e1071). TCRdb redid the processing of the public reads, applying fastp at Q25 and MiXCR, and retained in-frame beta chains. Duplicate CDR3 protein sequences are folded into a single record with the most common DNA and genes. These V and J calls are TCRdb output, not the study's own analysis. The sample has about 290,000 distinct CDR3 sequences on record, approximately 19% of them singletons. Jointly, the top ten make up less than 45% of the sample.

The chain is encoded by TRBV4-1 joined to TRBJ2-7; TRBD2 is a possible D gene, resting on 5 matching bases. Material: blood. This receptor was identified in a man aged 45-65 years with Graves' ophthalmopathy. The CDR3 here reads CASSQDAGPTRREQYF. The sequence in DNA is TGCGCCAGCAGCCAAGATGCCGGGCCCACTAGGAGGGAGCAGTACTTC.